The 8 T cell receptor beta chains below come from one sample, sequenced in a study of breast tumors, draining lymph nodes, adjacent tissues. Samples came from axillary lymph nodes draining the breast cancer. TCRdb re-called the multiplex PCR reads with MiXCR, one entry per CDR3 protein. The data hold 180,000 or so distinct CDR3 sequences, with around 35% observed a single time. Material for sequencing was axillary lymph node tissue. The receptor source for this set is a female donor with breast cancer. Some clones in this sample may be carry-over from other donors' samples.

At least ten counts were recorded for this clonotype. The V gene is TRBV7-2, the J gene TRBJ2-3; 7 positions agree with TRBD2. This CDR3 contains 15 residues. After removal of 5 bases from V and 0 bases from J, the junction contained 5 bases not matched to a gene. Germline CDR1 and CDR2: SGHTA and FQGNSA. CDR3: CASSPSGYSTDTQYF. CDR3 DNA: TGTGCCAGCAGCCCTAGCGGCTACAGCACAGATACGCAGTATTTT.

The chain uses TRBV12-5 and TRBJ1-6, with 7 bases fitting TRBD1. There are 17 residues in the CDR3. Germline loops: CDR1 LGHNT, CDR2 FRNRAP. Here the CDR3 DNA reads TGTGCCAGCAGCCTAGCTCTAGGGGGCTTGAGGAATTCACCCCTCCACTTT. It is translated as CASSLALGGLRNSPLHF. The full variable domain, rest sourced from reference TRBV12-5 and TRBJ1-6, is DARVTQTPRHKVTEMGQEVTMRCQPILGHNTVFWYRQTMMQGLELLAYFRNRAPLDDSGMPKDRFSAEMPDATLATLKIQPSEPRDSAVYFCASSLALGGLRNSPLHFGNGTRLTVT.

This clonotype was detected ten times or more. This chain uses TRBV5-1 with TRBJ1-5, with TRBD1 identical over 7 bases. Looked up from germline, CDR1 is SGHRS and CDR2 is YFSETQ. With 4 bases clipped from V and 0 bases from J, the junction kept 4 bases outside the gene matches. The CDR3 sequence is 15 residues long. The CDR3 loop reads CASSPGTDSNQPQHF. CDR3 in DNA: TGCGCCAGCAGCCCGGGGACAGATAGCAATCAGCCCCAGCATTTT.

In this sample, this clonotype turned up many times. This rearrangement joins TRBV12-3 or TRBV12-4 to TRBJ2-5; TRBD1 is a possible D gene (5 bases). The CDR3 extends over 13 amino acids. V dropped 6 bases and J dropped 5 bases, with 13 bases sitting between them. The CDR3 region is CASSRQRGETQYF. The CDR3 nucleotides read TGTGCCAGCAGCCGCCAAAGGGGCGAGACCCAGTACTTC.

Details on this clonotype: A much larger clone differs by one base, so this may be a read error. This chain joins TRBV20-1 and TRBJ1-5; D ambiguous. CDR3 length: 11 amino acids. Germline values: CDR1 DFQATT, CDR2 SNEGSKA (reference sequence). CDR3 sequence (DNA): TGCAGTGCCACCCCCCGTCAGCCCCAGCAGTTT. Its protein product is CSATPRQPQQF.

This clonotype was recorded many times. The rearrangement links TRBV13 to TRBJ2-5; tentative D call: TRBD2 (6 bases). The V end was cut by 0 bases, the J end by 3 bases, with 8 bases between. CDR3 length: 14 amino acids. Germline V gene sequence: CDR1 PRHDT, CDR2 FYEKMQ (reference sequence). CDR3 bases: TGTGCCAGCAGCTTAGGCGGGGGAAAAGAGACCCAGTACTTC. This sequence encodes CASSLGGGKETQYF.

The CDR3 sequence is CASGRGRNQPQHF. The CDR3 coding sequence is TGTGCCAGCGGGAGGGGCCGCAATCAGCCCCAGCATTTT. The chain uses TRBV2 and TRBJ1-5; D may be TRBD1 (5 bases). CDR3 size: 13 residues. CDR1 is SNHLY, CDR2 FYNNEI, per germline. Deletions cut 8 bases from V and 2 bases from J, with 10 bases between.

The table lists this clonotype with many counts. The chain couples TRBV28 to TRBJ2-7, with D possibly TRBD1 on 5 matching bases. In germline, CDR1 is MDHEN, CDR2 SYDVKM. There are 15 residues in the CDR3. V was pared by 2 bases and J by 5 bases, with 16 bases between. CDR3 DNA sequence: TGTGCCAGCAGTTTAATGCAGGGTGTGCAAGACGAGCAGTACTTC. Encoded protein: CASSLMQGVQDEQYF.